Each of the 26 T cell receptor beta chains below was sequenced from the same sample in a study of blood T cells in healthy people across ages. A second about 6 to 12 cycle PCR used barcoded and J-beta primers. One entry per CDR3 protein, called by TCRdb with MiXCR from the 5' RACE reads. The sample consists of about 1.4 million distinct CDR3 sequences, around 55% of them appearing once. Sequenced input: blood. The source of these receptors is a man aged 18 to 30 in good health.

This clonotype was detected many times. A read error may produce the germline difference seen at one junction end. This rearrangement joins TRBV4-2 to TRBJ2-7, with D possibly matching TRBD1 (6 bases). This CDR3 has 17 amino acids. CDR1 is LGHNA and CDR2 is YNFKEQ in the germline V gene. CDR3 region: CASRQGTTGLREYEQYF. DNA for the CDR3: TGTGCCAGCAGGCAAGGGACCACAGGGCTAAGAGAGTACGAGCAGTACTTC.

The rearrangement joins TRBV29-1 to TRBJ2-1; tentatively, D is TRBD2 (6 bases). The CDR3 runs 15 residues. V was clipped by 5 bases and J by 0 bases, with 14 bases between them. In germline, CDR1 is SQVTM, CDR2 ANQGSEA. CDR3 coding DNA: TGCAGCGTTTCCTCTCTCGGGAGCTCCTACAATGAGCAGTTCTTC. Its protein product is CSVSSLGSSYNEQFF.

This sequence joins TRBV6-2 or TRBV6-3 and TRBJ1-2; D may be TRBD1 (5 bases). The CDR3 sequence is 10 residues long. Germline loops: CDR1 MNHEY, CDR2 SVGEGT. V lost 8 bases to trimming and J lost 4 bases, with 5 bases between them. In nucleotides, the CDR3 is TGTGCCAGCGGGGCCTATGGCTACACCTTC. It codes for CASGAYGYTF.

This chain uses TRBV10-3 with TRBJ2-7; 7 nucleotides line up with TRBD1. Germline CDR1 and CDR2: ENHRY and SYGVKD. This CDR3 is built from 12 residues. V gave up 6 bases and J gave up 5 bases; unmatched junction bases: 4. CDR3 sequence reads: CAIREQGNEQYF. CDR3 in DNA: TGTGCCATCAGGGAACAGGGGAACGAGCAGTACTTC.

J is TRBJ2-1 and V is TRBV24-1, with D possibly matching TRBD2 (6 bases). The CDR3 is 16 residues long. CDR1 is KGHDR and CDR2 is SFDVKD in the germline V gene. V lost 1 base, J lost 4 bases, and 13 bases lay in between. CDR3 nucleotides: TGTGCCACCAGTGATTTAGGGACTTTTCAATACAATGAGCAGTTCTTC. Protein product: CATSDLGTFQYNEQFF.

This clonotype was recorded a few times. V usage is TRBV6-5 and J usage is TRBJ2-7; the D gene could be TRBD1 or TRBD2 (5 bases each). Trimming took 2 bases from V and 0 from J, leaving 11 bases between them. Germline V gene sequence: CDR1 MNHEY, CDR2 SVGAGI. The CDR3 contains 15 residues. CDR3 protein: CASSYRGPSSYEQYF. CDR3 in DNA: TGTGCCAGCAGTTACAGGGGACCTAGCTCCTACGAGCAGTACTTC.

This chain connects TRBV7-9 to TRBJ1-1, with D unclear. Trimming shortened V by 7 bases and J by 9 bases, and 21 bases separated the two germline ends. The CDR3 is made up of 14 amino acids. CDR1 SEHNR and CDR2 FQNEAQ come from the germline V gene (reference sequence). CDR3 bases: TGTGCCAGCACCGACCCTTTGGAGTGGAGACAAGCTTTCTTT. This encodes CASTDPLEWRQAFF.

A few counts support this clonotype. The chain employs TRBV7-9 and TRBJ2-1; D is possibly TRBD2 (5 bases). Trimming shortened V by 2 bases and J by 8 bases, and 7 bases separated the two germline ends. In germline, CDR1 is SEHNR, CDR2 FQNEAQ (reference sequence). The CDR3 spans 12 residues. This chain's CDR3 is CASSLSRDEQFF. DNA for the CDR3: TGTGCCAGCAGCTTATCGAGGGATGAGCAGTTCTTC.

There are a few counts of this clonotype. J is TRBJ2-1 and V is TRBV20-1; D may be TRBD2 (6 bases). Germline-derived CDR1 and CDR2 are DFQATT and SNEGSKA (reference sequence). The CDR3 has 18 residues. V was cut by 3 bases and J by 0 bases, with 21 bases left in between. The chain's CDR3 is CSARPNYGSPSSYNEQFF. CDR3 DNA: TGCAGTGCTAGGCCCAACTACGGGAGTCCGAGCTCCTACAATGAGCAGTTCTTC.

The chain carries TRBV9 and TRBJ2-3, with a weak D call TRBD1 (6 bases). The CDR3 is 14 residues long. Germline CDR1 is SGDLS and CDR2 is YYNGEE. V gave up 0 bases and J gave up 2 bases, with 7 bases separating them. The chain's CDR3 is CASSVDRATDTQYF. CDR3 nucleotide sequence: TGTGCCAGCAGCGTAGACAGGGCCACAGATACGCAGTATTTT. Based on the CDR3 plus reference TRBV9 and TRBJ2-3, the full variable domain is DSGVTQTPKHLITATGQRVTLRCSPRSGDLSVYWYQQSLDQGLQFLIQYYNGEERAKGNILERFSAQQFPDLHSELNLSSLELGDSALYFCASSVDRATDTQYFGPGTRLTVL.

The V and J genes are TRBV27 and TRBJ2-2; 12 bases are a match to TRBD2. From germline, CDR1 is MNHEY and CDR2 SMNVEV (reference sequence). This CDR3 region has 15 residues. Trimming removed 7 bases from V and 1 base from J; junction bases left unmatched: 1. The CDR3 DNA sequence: TGTGCCAGCAAGGGACTAGCGGGGAACACCGGGGAGCTGTTTTTT. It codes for CASKGLAGNTGELFF.

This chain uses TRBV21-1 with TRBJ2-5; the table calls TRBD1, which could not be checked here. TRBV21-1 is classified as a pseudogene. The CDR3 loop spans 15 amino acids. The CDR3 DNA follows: TGTGCCAGCAGCAAAGCGGGACGGGCGCAAGAGACCCAGTACTTC. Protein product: CASSKAGRAQETQYF.

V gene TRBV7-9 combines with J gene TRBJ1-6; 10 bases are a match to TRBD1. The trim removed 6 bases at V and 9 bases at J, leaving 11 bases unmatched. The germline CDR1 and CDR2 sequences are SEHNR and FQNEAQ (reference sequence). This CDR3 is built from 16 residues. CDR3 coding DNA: TGTGCCAGCAGAAATAAAGCCGGGACAGGGGTTTCACCCCTCCACTTT. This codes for CASRNKAGTGVSPLHF.

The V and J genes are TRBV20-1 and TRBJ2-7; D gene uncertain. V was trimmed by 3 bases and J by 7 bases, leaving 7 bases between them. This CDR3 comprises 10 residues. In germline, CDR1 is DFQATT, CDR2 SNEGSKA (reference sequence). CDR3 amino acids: CSARKTEQYF. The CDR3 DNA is TGCAGTGCTAGGAAGACAGAGCAGTACTTC.

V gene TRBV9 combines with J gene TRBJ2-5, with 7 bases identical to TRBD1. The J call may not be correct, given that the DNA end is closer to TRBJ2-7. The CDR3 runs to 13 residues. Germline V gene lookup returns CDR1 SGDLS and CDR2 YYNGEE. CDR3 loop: CASSPGTVNEQYF. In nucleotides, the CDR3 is TGTGCCAGCAGCCCCGGGACAGTAAACGAGCAGTACTTC.

Written as DNA, the CDR3 is TGCGCCAGCAGCCAAGAGCTAGCGGAAGAGACCCAGTTCTTC. Protein: CASSQELAEETQFF. The chain has TRBV4-3 and TRBJ2-1; TRBD2 matches at 7 bases. The trim removed 0 bases at V and 13 bases at J, leaving 9 bases unmatched. Germline V gives CDR1 LGHNA, CDR2 YSLEER. The CDR3 extends over 14 amino acids.

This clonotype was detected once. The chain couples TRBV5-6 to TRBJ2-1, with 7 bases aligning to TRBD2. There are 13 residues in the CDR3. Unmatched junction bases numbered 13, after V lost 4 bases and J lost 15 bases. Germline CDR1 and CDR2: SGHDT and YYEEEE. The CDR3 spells CASSIKPGGSAFF. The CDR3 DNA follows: TGTGCCAGCAGCATCAAACCGGGGGGAAGCGCGTTCTTC.

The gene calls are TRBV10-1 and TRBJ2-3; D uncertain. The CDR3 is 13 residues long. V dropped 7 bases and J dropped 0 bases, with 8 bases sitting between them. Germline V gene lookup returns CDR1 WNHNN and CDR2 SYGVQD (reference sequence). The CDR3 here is CASNGRSTDTQYF. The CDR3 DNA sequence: TGCGCCAGCAATGGACGGAGCACAGATACGCAGTATTTT.

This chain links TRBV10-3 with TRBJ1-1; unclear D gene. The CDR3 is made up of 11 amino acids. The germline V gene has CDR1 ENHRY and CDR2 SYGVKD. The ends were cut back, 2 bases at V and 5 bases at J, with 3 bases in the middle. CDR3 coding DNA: TGTGCCATCAGTGAGAGAACTGAAGCTTTCTTT. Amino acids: CAISERTEAFF.

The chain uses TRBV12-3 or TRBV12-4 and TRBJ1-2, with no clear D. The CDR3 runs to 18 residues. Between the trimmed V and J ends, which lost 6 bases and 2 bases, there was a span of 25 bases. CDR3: CASSAPRGGVEVNYGYTF. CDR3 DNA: TGTGCCAGCAGCGCCCCCCGAGGCGGGGTCGAGGTGAACTATGGCTACACCTTC.

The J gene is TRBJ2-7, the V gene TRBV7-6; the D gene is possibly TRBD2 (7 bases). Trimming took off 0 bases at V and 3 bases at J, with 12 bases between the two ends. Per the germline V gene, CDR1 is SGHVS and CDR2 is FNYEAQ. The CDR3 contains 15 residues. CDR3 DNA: TGTGCCAGCAGCTTAGCTCGCGGGGGCCTCTACGAGCAGTACTTC. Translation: CASSLARGGLYEQYF.

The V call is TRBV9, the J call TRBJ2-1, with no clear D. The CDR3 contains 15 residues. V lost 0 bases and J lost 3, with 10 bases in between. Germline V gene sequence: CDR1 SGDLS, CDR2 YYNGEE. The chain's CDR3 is CASSVDLANYNEQFF. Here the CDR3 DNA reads TGTGCCAGCAGCGTAGATCTCGCCAACTACAATGAGCAGTTCTTC.

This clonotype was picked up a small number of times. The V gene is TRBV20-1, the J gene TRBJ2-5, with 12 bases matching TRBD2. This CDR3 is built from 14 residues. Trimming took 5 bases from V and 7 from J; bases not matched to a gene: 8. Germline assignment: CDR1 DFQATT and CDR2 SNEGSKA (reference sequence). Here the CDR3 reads CSAAPTSGGGTQYF. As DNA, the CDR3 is TGCAGTGCTGCCCCGACTAGCGGGGGAGGGACCCAGTACTTC.

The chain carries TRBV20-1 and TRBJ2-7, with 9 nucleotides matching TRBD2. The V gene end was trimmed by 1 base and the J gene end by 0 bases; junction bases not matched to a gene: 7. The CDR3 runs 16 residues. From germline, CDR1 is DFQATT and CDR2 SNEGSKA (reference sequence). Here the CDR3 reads CSARGIAGVYSYEQYF. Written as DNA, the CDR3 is TGCAGTGCTAGAGGGATAGCGGGGGTCTACTCCTACGAGCAGTACTTC.

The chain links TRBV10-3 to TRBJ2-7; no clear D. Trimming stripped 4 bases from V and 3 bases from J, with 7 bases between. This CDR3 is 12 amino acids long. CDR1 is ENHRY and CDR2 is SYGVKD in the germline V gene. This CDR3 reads CAISGPLYEQYF. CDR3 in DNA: TGTGCCATCAGTGGGCCTCTCTACGAGCAGTACTTC.

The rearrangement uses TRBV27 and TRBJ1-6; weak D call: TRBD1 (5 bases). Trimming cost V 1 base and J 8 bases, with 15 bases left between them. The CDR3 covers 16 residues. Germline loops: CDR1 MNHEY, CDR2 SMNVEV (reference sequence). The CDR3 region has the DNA TGTGCCAGCAGTTTATGGTCGACAGCTACTGATTCACCCCTCCACTTT. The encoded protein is CASSLWSTATDSPLHF.